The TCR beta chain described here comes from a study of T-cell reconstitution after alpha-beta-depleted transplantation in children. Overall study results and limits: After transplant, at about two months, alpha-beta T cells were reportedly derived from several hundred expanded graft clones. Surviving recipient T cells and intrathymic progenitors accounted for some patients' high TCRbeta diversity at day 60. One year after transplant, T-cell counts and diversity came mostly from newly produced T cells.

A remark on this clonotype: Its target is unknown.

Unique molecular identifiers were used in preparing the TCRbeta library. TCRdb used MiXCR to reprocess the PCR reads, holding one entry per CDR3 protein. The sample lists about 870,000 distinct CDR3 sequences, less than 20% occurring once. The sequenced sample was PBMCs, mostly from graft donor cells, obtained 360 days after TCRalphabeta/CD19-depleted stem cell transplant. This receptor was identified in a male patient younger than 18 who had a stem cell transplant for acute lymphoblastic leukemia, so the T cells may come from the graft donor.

CDR3 sequence reads: CSARAPDRGYEQYF. CDR3 in DNA: TGCAGTGCTAGAGCCCCGGACAGGGGCTACGAGCAGTACTTC. This chain uses TRBV20-1 with TRBJ2-7; 9 bases are a match to TRBD1. V was pared by 1 base and J by 3 bases, with 4 bases of the junction left unmatched. There are 14 residues in the CDR3. In germline, CDR1 is DFQATT, CDR2 SNEGSKA (reference sequence).